The rows below give T cell receptor beta chains drawn from one sample of a study of PD-1 blockade in classical Hodgkin lymphoma. Using immunoSEQ multiplex PCR, the repertoire was profiled, and TCRdb retains in-frame clones only, with some absent. Found here are roughly 56,000 clones, approximately 90% of them singletons; the top ten hold around 5.4%. Sequenced here: peripheral blood mononuclear cells (PBMCs), sampled before the second cycle of nivolumab. The receptors derive from a human donor with classical Hodgkin lymphoma. CDR3s include the opening cysteine and the closing phenylalanine or tryptophan. D genes are given only for firm matches. Clone size is shown for a subset of rows, as once, few, many or a class of expanded clone.

j_call clone_size v_call d_call cdr3_nt cdr3_aa
TRBJ1-2 . TRBV6-5 . TGTGCCAGCAGAAGGGGGGGAGGACGAGTGGATGGCTACACCTTC CASRRGGGRVDGYTF
TRBJ1-1 . TRBV5-1 . TGCGCCAGCAGCCTCTCTGCAGGGATGGCCACTGAAGCTTTCTTT CASSLSAGMATEAFF
TRBJ1-6 . TRBV21-1 . TGTGCCAGCAGCAAAGTTCAGCTTAATAATTCACCCCTCCACTTT CASSKVQLNNSPLHF
TRBJ1-1 . TRBV7-2 . TGTGCCAGCAGCTTAGGGACCTACACTGAAGCTTTCTTT CASSLGTYTEAFF
TRBJ2-1 . TRBV6-5 TRBD2 TGTGCCAGCAGTTACTCCCCGGGACTAGGAGACAATGAGCAGTTCTTC CASSYSPGLGDNEQFF
TRBJ1-2 . TRBV19 . TGTGCCAGTAGTATGGGCAGCTACGACTATGGCTACACCTTC CASSMGSYDYGYTF
TRBJ1-2 . TRBV6-5 . TGTGCCAGCAGTTACCTCGGCGAAGCTGGCGGCTACACCTTC CASSYLGEAGGYTF
TRBJ1-1 . TRBV30 . TGTGCCTGGAGTGTAAGACAGTTTTTCATGAACACTGAAGCTTTCTTT CAWSVRQFFMNTEAFF
TRBJ2-3 . TRBV27 TRBD2 TGTGCCAGCAGTTCCCTGACTAGCGGGACCCAGAATGGGTATTTT CASSSLTSGTQNGYF
TRBJ2-3 . TRBV4-1 TRBD2 TGCGCCAGCAGCCAACTAGCGGGCACAGATACGCAGTATTTT CASSQLAGTDTQYF
TRBJ2-3 . TRBV6-6 . TGTGCCAGCAGTCCGCCTAGCGCAGATACGCAGTATTTT CASSPPSADTQYF
TRBJ2-7 . TRBV28 TRBD1 TGTGCCAGCAGTCTCCCGGGACAGGGGGCTAGGGAGCAGTACTTC CASSLPGQGAREQYF
TRBJ1-2 . TRBV10-1 TRBD1 TGCGCCAGCAGGGACAGGGGCCCTAACTATGGCTACACCTTC CASRDRGPNYGYTF
TRBJ2-3 . TRBV7-6 TRBD1 TGTGCCAGCAGCCTGGGGACAGCTAGCACAGATACGCAGTATTTT CASSLGTASTDTQYF
TRBJ2-7 . TRBV5-1 . TGCGCCAGCAGCGAACCGAGGGGCACCTACGAGCAGTACTTC CASSEPRGTYEQYF
TRBJ1-6 . TRBV9 . TGTGCCAGCAGCGTAGGAGTAAATAATTCACCCCTCCACTTT CASSVGVNNSPLHF
TRBJ2-3 once TRBV7-9 TRBD1 TGTGCCAGCAGCCCACAGGGGAGCACAGATACGCAGTATTTT CASSPQGSTDTQYF
TRBJ2-7 . TRBV7-2 TRBD2 TGTGCCAGCAGCTTGCCTAGCGGGGGTTACGAGCAGTACTTC CASSLPSGGYEQYF
TRBJ1-6 . TRBV5-1 . TGCGCCAGCAGCCTAGGGGGTAATTCACCCCTCCACTTT CASSLGGNSPLHF
TRBJ2-2 . TRBV6-5 . TGTGCCAGCAGTTACTCGCCGGCCGGGTCCGGGGAGCTGTTTTTT CASSYSPAGSGELFF
TRBJ2-7 . TRBV25-1 TRBD1 TGTGCCAGCAGTGGTGACAGGGTCAACGAGCAGTACTTC CASSGDRVNEQYF
TRBJ2-3 . TRBV5-1 . TGCGCCAGCAGCTCTACTAGCCCGCGGGATACGCAGTATTTT CASSSTSPRDTQYF
TRBJ1-4 . TRBV9 . TGTGCCAGCAGCGGAGAACGGGACCATCCAACTAATGAAAAACTGTTTTTT CASSGERDHPTNEKLFF
TRBJ1-5 . TRBV6-6 . TGTGCCAGCAGCCCTAGTTTCGCGGCGAGGCCGCATTTT CASSPSFAARPHF
TRBJ1-2 few TRBV7-8 . TGTGCCAGCAGCTCGACGGTTAACTATGGCTACACCTTC CASSSTVNYGYTF
TRBJ2-7 . TRBV21-1 . TGTGCCAGCAGCAAAATATTGAGGGACAGGCAGTACGAGCAGTACTTC CASSKILRDRQYEQYF
TRBJ1-1 . TRBV20-1 . TGCAGTGGGAAGGGGTTCGATGAAGCTTTCTTT CSGKGFDEAFF
TRBJ2-1 . TRBV7-9 TRBD2 TGTGCCAGCAGTCTCGGACTAGCGGGGAACAATGAGCAGTTCTTC CASSLGLAGNNEQFF
TRBJ2-1 . TRBV2 TRBD1 TGTGCCAGCAGGGACGACAGGGGGGTATACAATGAGCAGTTCTTC CASRDDRGVYNEQFF
TRBJ2-6 once TRBV7-9 . TGTGCCAGCGGTTGGGGGGTTTCGCGGTCTGGGGCCAACGTCCTGACTTTC CASGWGVSRSGANVLTF
TRBJ1-1 . TRBV6-6 . TGTGCCAGCAGCGAATCTGGTGTAGCGAGTAACACTGAAGCTTTCTTT CASSESGVASNTEAFF
TRBJ2-7 . TRBV27 TRBD2 TGTGCCAGCAGTTTATCGTGGCTAGCGGGGAGATACGAGCAGTACTTC CASSLSWLAGRYEQYF
TRBJ2-5 once TRBV5-1 . TGCGCCAGCAGCCTAGACGGGGGGACCCAGTACTTC CASSLDGGTQYF
TRBJ1-2 . TRBV6-5 TRBD1 TGTGCCACCGCGGAGATCGACAGGGTCGAATATGGCTACACCTTC CATAEIDRVEYGYTF
TRBJ1-6 . TRBV10-2 TRBD1 TGCGCCAGCCAAGCCCCAGGGGGCAGGGATTCACCCCTCCACTTT CASQAPGGRDSPLHF
TRBJ2-3 . TRBV7-9 TRBD1 TGTGCCGAGGACAGGTCTAGCACAGATACGCAGTATTTT CAEDRSSTDTQYF
TRBJ1-1 once TRBV6-5 TRBD1 TGTGCCAGCAGTTATGGGAATAGGGGGCTCACTGAAGCTTTCTTT CASSYGNRGLTEAFF
TRBJ2-1 . TRBV19 TRBD2 TGTGCCAGTAGTATAGATTCGGGACTAGCGGGGGCCCTGAGCTCCTACAATGAGCAGTTCTTC CASSIDSGLAGALSSYNEQFF
TRBJ1-4 . TRBV7-9 . TGTGCCAGCAGCGCCCCCCCCGGTAATGAAAAACTGTTTTTT CASSAPPGNEKLFF
TRBJ2-1 . TRBV5-4 TRBD1 TGTGCCAGCAGTGAGGGGACAGCCCTTTACAATGAGCAGTTCTTC CASSEGTALYNEQFF
TRBJ2-3 . TRBV5-1 . TGCGCCAGCAGCTTGGGGGCTCTCACAACAGATACGCAGTATTTT CASSLGALTTDTQYF
TRBJ1-2 . TRBV9 TRBD1 TGTGCCAGCAGCCCGAGGACAGGGCAGGTCTACACCTTC CASSPRTGQVYTF
TRBJ2-1 . TRBV19 . TGTGCCAGTAGTGCCGTGGACATTAGCTCCTACAATGAGCAGTTCTTC CASSAVDISSYNEQFF
TRBJ1-1 few TRBV5-1 . TGCGCCAGCAGCTTGCTTGGGAGCACTGAAGCTTTCTTT CASSLLGSTEAFF
TRBJ1-5 . TRBV5-1 . TGCGCCAGCAGCCCTATGGACAGCTTCGATCAGCCCCAGCATTTT CASSPMDSFDQPQHF
TRBJ2-7 . TRBV7-3 . TGTGCCAGCAGCTCCGGGATTTCGGGCTCCTACGAGCAGTACTTC CASSSGISGSYEQYF
TRBJ1-2 . TRBV7-9 TRBD1 TGTGCCAGCAGCTTAATAGGACAGGGGGGCGGCTACACCTTC CASSLIGQGGGYTF
TRBJ2-7 . TRBV7-9 . TGTGCCAGCAGCACAGGGATGGGATGGAACGAGCAGTACTTC CASSTGMGWNEQYF
TRBJ1-3 . TRBV18 . TGTGCCAGCTCACCTCGACAGGACTCTGGAAACACCATATATTTT CASSPRQDSGNTIYF
TRBJ1-1 . TRBV5-1 TRBD1 TGCGCCAGCAGCGAACAGGGGCCGGGCACTGAAGCTTTCTTT CASSEQGPGTEAFF
TRBJ2-2 . TRBV7-3 . TGTGCCAGCAGCTTCAAGCGCTCCGGGGAGCTGTTTTTT CASSFKRSGELFF
TRBJ1-1 . TRBV5-1 . TGCGCCAGCGGCGAGACAGGGAACACTGAAGCTTTCTTT CASGETGNTEAFF